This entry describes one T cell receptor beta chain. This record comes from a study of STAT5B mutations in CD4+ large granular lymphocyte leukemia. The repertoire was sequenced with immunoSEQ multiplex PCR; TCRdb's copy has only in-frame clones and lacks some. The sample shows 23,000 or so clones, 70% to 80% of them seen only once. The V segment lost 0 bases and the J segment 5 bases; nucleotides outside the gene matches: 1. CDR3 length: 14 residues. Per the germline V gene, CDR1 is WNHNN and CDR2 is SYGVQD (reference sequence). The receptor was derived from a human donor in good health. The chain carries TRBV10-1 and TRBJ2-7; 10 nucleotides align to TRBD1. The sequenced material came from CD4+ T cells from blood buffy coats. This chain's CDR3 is CASSESGQGNEQYF. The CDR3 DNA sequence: TGCGCCAGCAGTGAGTCGGGACAGGGGAACGAGCAGTACTTC.